The clone carrying this T cell receptor (beta chain) was detected a few times. This sample is drawn from a study of blood T cell repertoires in COVID-19. The CDR3 contains 14 residues. The V gene lost 5 bases and the J gene lost 5 bases, with 15 bases spanning the gap. CDR1 SGHAT and CDR2 FQNNGV come from the germline V gene. Generated by immunoSEQ multiplex PCR, the TCRdb table keeps only in-frame clones and is missing some. The sample includes just over 650,000 clones, 70% to 90% of them seen just once. Material: peripheral blood. The rearrangement joins TRBV11-2 to TRBJ1-1; perhaps TRBD1 as D (6 bases). This receptor was obtained from a woman aged 18-30 years with acute or convalescent COVID-19. For the CDR3, the DNA is TGTGCCAGCAGCCAAACAGGGCCGCGGACTGAAGCTTTCTTT. This encodes CASSQTGPRTEAFF.